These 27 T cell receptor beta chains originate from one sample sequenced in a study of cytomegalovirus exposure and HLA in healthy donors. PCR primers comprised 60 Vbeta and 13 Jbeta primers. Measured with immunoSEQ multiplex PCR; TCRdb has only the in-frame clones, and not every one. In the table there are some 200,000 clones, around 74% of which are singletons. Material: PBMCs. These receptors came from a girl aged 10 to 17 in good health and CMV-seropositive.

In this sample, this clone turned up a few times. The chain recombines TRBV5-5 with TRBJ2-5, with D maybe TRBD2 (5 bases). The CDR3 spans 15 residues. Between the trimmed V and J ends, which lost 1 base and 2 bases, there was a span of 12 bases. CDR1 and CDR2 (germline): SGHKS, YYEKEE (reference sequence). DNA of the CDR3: TGTGCCAGCAGCTTGTTTGGAGCGGAACAAGAGACCCAGTACTTC. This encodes CASSLFGAEQETQYF.

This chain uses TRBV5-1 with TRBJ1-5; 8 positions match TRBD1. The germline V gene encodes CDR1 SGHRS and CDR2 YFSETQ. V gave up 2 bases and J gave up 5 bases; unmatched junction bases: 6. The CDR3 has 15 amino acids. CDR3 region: CASSFGDRTDQPQHF. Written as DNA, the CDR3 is TGCGCCAGCAGCTTTGGGGACAGGACAGATCAGCCCCAGCATTTT.

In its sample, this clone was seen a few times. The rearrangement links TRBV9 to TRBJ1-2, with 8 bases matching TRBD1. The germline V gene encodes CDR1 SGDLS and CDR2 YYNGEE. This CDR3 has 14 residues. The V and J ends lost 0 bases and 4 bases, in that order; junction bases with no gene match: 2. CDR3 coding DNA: TGTGCCAGCAGCGTAGACAGGGGGGGCTATGGCTACACCTTC. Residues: CASSVDRGGYGYTF.

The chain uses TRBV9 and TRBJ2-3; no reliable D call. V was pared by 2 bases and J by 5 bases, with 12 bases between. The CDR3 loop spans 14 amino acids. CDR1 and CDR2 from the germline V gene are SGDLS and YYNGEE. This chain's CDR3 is CASSVYQSRDTQYF. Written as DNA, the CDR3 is TGTGCCAGCAGCGTCTACCAATCCCGAGATACGCAGTATTTT.

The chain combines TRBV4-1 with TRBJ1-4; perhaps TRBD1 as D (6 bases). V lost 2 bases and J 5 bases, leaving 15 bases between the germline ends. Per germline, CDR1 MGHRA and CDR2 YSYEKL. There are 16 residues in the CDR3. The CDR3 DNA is TGCGCCAGCAGCCAACCCGCCAGGGACAAGAATGAAAAACTGTTTTTT. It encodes CASSQPARDKNEKLFF.

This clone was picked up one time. CDR3 bases: TGTGCCAGCAGCGTTGGGGGCGGGGGGGCCTGGGAGACCCAGTACTTC. Protein: CASSVGGGGAWETQYF. The genes are TRBV9 and TRBJ2-5, with TRBD2 identical over 9 bases. Germline values: CDR1 SGDLS, CDR2 YYNGEE. CDR3 size: 16 residues. J lost 5 bases, V lost 2 bases, and 10 bases had no gene match.

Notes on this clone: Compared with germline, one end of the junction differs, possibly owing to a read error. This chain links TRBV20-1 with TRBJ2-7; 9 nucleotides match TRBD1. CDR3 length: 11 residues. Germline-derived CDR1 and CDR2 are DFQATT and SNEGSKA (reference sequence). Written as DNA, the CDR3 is TGCAGTGCCGTAGGTTGGGACAGGGTCCTCTTC. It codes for CSAVGWDRVLF.

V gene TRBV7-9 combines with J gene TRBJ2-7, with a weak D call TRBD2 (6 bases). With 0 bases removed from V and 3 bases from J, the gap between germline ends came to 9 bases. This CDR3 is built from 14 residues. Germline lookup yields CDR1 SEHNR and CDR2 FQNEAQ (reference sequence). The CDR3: CASSLAGGDYEQYF. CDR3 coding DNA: TGTGCCAGCAGCTTAGCGGGGGGTGACTACGAGCAGTACTTC.

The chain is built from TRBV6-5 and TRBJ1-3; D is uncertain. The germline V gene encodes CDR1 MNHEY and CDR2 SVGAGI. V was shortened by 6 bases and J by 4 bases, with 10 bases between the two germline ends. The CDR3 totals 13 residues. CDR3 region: CASSDLTGNTIYF. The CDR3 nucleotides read TGTGCCAGCAGCGACTTAACCGGAAACACCATATATTTT.

The CDR3 DNA follows: TGTGCCAGCAGCCCTGGACAGACGTTTGGGGAAAAACTGTTTTTT. Its protein product is CASSPGQTFGEKLFF. The chain is built from TRBV5-6 and TRBJ1-4; tentatively, D is TRBD1 (6 bases). V was clipped by 4 bases and J by 8 bases, with 18 bases between them. CDR3 length: 15 amino acids. Germline V gives CDR1 SGHDT, CDR2 YYEEEE. Full variable domain (rest looked up from reference TRBV5-6 and TRBJ1-4): DAGVTQSPTHLIKTRGQQVTLRCSPKSGHDTVSWYQQALGQGPQFIFQYYEEEERQRGNFPDRFSGHQFPNYSSELNVNALLLGDSALYLCASSPGQTFGEKLFFGSGTQLSVL.

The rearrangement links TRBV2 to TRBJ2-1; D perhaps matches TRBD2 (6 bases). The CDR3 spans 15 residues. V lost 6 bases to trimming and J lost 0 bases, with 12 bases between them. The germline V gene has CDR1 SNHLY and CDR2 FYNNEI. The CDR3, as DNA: TGTGCCAGCAGGGACTCCGGGGGCTCCTACAATGAGCAGTTCTTC. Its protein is CASRDSGGSYNEQFF.

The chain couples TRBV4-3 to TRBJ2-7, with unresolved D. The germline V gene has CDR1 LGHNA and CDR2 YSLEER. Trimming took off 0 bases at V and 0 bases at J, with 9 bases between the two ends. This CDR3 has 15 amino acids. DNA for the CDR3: TGCGCCAGCAGCCAAGATCGACTGTACTCCTACGAGCAGTACTTC. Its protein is CASSQDRLYSYEQYF.

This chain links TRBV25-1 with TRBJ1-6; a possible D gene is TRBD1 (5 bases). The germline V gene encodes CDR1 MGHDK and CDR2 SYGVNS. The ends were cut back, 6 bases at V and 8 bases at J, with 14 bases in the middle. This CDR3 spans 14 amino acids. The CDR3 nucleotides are TGTGCCAGCAGCCCCTCAGGGTACGATTCACCCCTCCACTTT. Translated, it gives CASSPSGYDSPLHF.

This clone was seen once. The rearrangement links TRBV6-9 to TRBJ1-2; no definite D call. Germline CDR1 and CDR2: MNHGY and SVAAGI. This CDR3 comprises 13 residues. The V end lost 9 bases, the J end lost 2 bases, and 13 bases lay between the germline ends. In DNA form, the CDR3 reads TGTGCCAGGCCAGCGACGAACAACTATGGCTACACCTTC. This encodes CARPATNNYGYTF.

This CDR3 is CASSSLDRAGRQYF. The CDR3 nucleotides are TGTGCCAGTAGTTCCCTGGACAGGGCTGGAAGGCAGTACTTC. The chain carries TRBV19 and TRBJ2-4; 8 bases agree with TRBD1. There are 14 residues in the CDR3. The V and J ends lost 5 bases and 13 bases, in that order; junction bases with no gene match: 13. Germline V gene sequence: CDR1 LNHDA, CDR2 SQIVND (reference sequence).

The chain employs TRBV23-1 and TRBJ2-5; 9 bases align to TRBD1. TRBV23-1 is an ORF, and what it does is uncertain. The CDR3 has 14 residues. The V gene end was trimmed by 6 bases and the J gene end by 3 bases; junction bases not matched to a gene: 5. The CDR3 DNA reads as TGCGCCAGCAGACCGGGACAGGGTAAAGAGACCCAGTACTTC. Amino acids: CASRPGQGKETQYF.

CDR3 in DNA: TGTGCCAGCAGCATGGCGACTAGCCAGGAGACCCAGTACTTC. Its protein is CASSMATSQETQYF. V and J are TRBV7-8 and TRBJ2-5, with 7 bases that match TRBD2. Per the germline V gene, CDR1 is SGHVS and CDR2 is FQNEAQ. Losses at the gene ends were 5 bases for V and 5 bases for J; bases not matched to a gene: 8. The CDR3 spans 14 residues.

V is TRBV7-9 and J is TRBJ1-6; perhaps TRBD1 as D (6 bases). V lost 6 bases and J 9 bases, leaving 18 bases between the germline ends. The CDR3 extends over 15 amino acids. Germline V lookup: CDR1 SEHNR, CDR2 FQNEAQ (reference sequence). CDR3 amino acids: CASRFGGRDISPLHF. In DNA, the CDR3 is TGTGCCAGCAGATTCGGCGGCAGGGACATTTCACCCCTCCACTTT.

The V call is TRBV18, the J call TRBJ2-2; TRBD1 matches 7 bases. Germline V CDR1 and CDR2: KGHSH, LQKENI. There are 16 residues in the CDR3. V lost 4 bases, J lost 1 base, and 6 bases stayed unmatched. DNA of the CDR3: TGTGCCAGCTCACGGACCCGGGACAGGAACACCGGGGAGCTGTTTTTT. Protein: CASSRTRDRNTGELFF.

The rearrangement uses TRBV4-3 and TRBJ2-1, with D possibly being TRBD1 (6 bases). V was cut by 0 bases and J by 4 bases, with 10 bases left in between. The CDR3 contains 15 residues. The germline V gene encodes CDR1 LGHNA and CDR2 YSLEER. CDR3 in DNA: TGCGCCAGCAGCCAAGAGATACAGGGTTACAATGAGCAGTTCTTC. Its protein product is CASSQEIQGYNEQFF.

CDR3 sequence (DNA): TGTGCCAGCAGCTTAGTAGTTTCTGAGCAGTTCTTC. Protein product: CASSLVVSEQFF. This chain links TRBV11-3 with TRBJ2-1, with D hard to call. Trimming took off 1 base at V and 9 bases at J, with 7 bases between the two ends. This CDR3 is 12 amino acids long. In germline, CDR1 is SGHNT, CDR2 YENEEA.

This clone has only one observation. CDR3 coding DNA: TGCGCCAGCACAGGGTCCGATCAGCCCCAGCATTTT. Translation: CASTGSDQPQHF. The genes are TRBV5-1 and TRBJ1-5; perhaps TRBD1 as D (5 bases). Trimming took off 6 bases at V and 5 bases at J, with 9 bases between the two ends. Germline V lookup: CDR1 SGHRS, CDR2 YFSETQ. There are 12 residues in the CDR3.

CDR3 in amino acids: CASSLRTGDSYGYTF. In nucleotides, the CDR3 is TGTGCCAGCAGCTTAAGAACAGGGGATAGCTATGGCTACACCTTC. J is TRBJ1-2 and V is TRBV7-2; 7 bases agree with TRBD1. The CDR3 runs to 15 residues. The ends lost 2 bases at V and 4 bases at J; junction bases unmatched: 7. Germline V gives CDR1 SGHTA, CDR2 FQGNSA.

This CDR3 is CASSSPPPGSQYF. The CDR3 nucleotides read TGTGCCAGCAGCTCGCCCCCTCCCGGGTCGCAGTATTTT. The chain couples TRBV5-6 to TRBJ2-3; D ambiguous. CDR3 length: 13 residues. Trimming removed 3 bases at V and 10 bases at J, with 15 bases between. The germline V gene has CDR1 SGHDT and CDR2 YYEEEE.

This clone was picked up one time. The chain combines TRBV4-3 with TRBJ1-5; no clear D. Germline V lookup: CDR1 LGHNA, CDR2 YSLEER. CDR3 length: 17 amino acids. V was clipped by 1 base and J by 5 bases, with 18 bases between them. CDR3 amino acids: CASSQGEIEGPYQPQHF. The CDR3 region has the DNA TGCGCCAGCAGCCAAGGGGAAATTGAGGGCCCCTATCAGCCCCAGCATTTT.

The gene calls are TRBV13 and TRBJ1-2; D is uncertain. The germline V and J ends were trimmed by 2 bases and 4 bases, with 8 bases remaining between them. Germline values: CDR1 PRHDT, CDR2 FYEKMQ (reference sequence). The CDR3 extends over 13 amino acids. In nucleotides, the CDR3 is TGTGCCAGCAGCTTAAGAGGGAGCTATGGCTACACCTTC. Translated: CASSLRGSYGYTF.

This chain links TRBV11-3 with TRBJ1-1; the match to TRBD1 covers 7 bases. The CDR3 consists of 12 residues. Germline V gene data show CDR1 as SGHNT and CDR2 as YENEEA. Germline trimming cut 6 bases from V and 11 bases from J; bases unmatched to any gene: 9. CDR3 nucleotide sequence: TGTGCCAGCAGTTCAGGGGGTTTTGCTGCTTTCTTT. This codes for CASSSGGFAAFF.